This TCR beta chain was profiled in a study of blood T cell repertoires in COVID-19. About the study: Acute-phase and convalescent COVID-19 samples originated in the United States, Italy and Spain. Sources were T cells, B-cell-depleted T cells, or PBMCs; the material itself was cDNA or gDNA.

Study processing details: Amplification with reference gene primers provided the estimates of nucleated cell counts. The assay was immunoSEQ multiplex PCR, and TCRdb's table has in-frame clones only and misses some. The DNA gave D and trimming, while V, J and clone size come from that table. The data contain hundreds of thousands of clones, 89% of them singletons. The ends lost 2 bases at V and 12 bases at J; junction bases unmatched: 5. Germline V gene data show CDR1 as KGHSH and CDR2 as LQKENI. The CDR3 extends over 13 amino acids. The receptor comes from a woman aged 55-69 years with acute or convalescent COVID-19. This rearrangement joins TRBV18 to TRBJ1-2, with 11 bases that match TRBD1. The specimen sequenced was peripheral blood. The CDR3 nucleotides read TGTGCCAGCTCACCAGGACAGGGGGCCCCCCACACCTTC. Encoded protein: CASSPGQGAPHTF. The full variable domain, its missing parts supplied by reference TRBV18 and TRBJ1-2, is NAGVMQNPRHLVRRRGQEARLRCSPMKGHSHVYWYRQLPEEGLKFMVYLQKENIIDESGMPKERFSAEFPKEGPSILRIQQVVRGDSAAYFCASSPGQGAPHTFGSGTRLTVV.